Presented here are 29 T cell receptor beta chains from one specimen sequenced in a study of T-cell reconstitution after alpha-beta-depleted transplantation in children. Unique molecular identifiers were used in preparing the TCRbeta library. TCRdb reanalysed the PCR reads using MiXCR and keeps one entry per CDR3 protein. The table lists about 690,000 distinct CDR3 sequences, around a sixth of them singletons. Sequences were derived from PBMCs from the stem cell graft donor, sampled from the stem cell graft. The receptors come from a human donor who donated a stem cell graft to a child with acute myeloid leukemia.

The rearrangement links TRBV6-5 to TRBJ2-3; tentatively, D is TRBD2 (6 bases). Per germline, CDR1 MNHEY and CDR2 SVGAGI. CDR3 size: 15 residues. V dropped 3 bases and J dropped 3 bases, with 13 bases sitting between them. The CDR3 here is CASSYTGEGTDTQYF. The CDR3 nucleotides read TGTGCCAGCAGTTATACGGGGGAAGGGACAGATACGCAGTATTTT.

In this sample, this clonotype turned up a few times. This rearrangement joins TRBV5-1 to TRBJ2-1, with TRBD1 identical over 12 bases. The V gene's germline CDR1 is SGHRS and CDR2 YFSETQ. CDR3 size: 16 residues. V lost 3 bases to trimming and J lost 8 bases; unmatched junction nucleotides: 9. The CDR3, as DNA: TGCGCCAGCAGCTATAGATCCGGGACAGGGGGCTATGAGCAGTTCTTC. Translation gives CASSYRSGTGGYEQFF. Variable domain in full (rest from reference TRBV5-1 and TRBJ2-1): KAGVTQTPRYLIKTRGQQVTLSCSPISGHRSVSWYQQTPGQGLQFLFEYFSETQRNKGNFPGRFSGRQFSNSRSEMNVSTLELGDSALYLCASSYRSGTGGYEQFFGPGTRLTVL.

This clonotype has a count of ten or more. This chain links TRBV29-1 with TRBJ2-3, with unresolved D. The V and J ends lost 7 bases and 3 bases respectively, with 8 bases between them. The CDR3 has 11 residues. CDR1 and CDR2 from the germline V gene are SQVTM and ANQGSEA. The CDR3 here is CSGRSTDTQYF. The CDR3 DNA follows: TGCAGCGGCCGATCGACAGATACGCAGTATTTT.

This clonotype was observed many times. V is TRBV7-2 and J is TRBJ2-1; 8 nucleotides align to TRBD1. Germline V gene lookup returns CDR1 SGHTA and CDR2 FQGNSA. V dropped 5 bases and J dropped 6; count of bases not matched to a gene: 12. This CDR3 contains 16 residues. CDR3 DNA sequence: TGTGCCAGCAGCACCCGGACAGGGAGATATGGCAATGAGCAGTTCTTC. This translates into CASSTRTGRYGNEQFF.

Only a few counts were recorded for this clonotype. The chain recombines TRBV10-3 with TRBJ2-1; 8 positions agree with TRBD1. The length of the CDR3 is 17 residues. Per the germline V gene, CDR1 is ENHRY and CDR2 is SYGVKD. The V and J ends lost 4 bases and 1 base, in that order; junction bases with no gene match: 9. DNA for the CDR3: TGTGCCATCAGTGCGACGATCCAGGGGGCGTCCTACAATGAGCAGTTCTTC. The encoded protein is CAISATIQGASYNEQFF.

This clonotype was found many times. This rearrangement joins TRBV12-3 or TRBV12-4 to TRBJ1-3; 7 bases line up with TRBD1. V lost 7 bases and J lost 3; bases outside the gene matches: 6. The CDR3 sequence is 14 residues long. The CDR3 reads CASIKGARGNTIYF. The DNA of the CDR3 is TGTGCCAGCATCAAGGGGGCTCGTGGAAACACCATATATTTT.

This clonotype was counted ten times or more. This chain links TRBV20-1 with TRBJ2-1; 10 bases are a match to TRBD2. Germline V CDR1 and CDR2: DFQATT, SNEGSKA (reference sequence). Germline trimming cut 2 bases from V and 3 bases from J; bases unmatched to any gene: 4. The CDR3 extends over 15 amino acids. CDR3 in amino acids: CSARTSGAYYNEQFF. Written as DNA, the CDR3 is TGCAGTGCTAGAACTAGCGGGGCGTACTACAATGAGCAGTTCTTC.

This clonotype was seen only once. The DNA for the CDR3 is TGTGCCGCCACCGGGGGCGGGTACGGCGGGAGCACAGATACGCAGTATTTT. Translated: CAATGGGYGGSTDTQYF. V and J are TRBV10-3 and TRBJ2-3; D possibly matches TRBD1 or TRBD2 (6 bases each). V lost 11 bases, J lost 0 bases, and 24 bases lay in between. The CDR3 totals 17 residues. CDR1 and CDR2 (germline): ENHRY, SYGVKD.

This clonotype was observed at least ten times. This sequence joins TRBV6-5 and TRBJ1-1; TRBD1 is a possible D gene (5 bases). The V and J ends lost 0 bases and 2 bases respectively, with 10 bases between them. This CDR3 is 15 amino acids long. Looked up from germline, CDR1 is MNHEY and CDR2 is SVGAGI. CDR3 protein: CASSYSIQGNTEAFF. As DNA, the CDR3 is TGTGCCAGCAGTTACTCGATTCAGGGTAACACTGAAGCTTTCTTT.

This clonotype turned up a few times. The chain combines TRBV12-3 or TRBV12-4 with TRBJ1-5; possibly TRBD1 for D (5 bases). The CDR3 is 17 amino acids. The V and J ends lost 0 bases and 5 bases respectively, with 17 bases between them. This chain's CDR3 is CASSLAGAGSRYQPQHF. For the CDR3, the DNA is TGTGCCAGCAGTTTAGCCGGGGCAGGGAGTCGATATCAGCCCCAGCATTTT.

This clonotype was observed a few times. The J gene is TRBJ2-3, the V gene TRBV5-6, with D tentatively TRBD2 (5 bases). The CDR3 has 15 residues. Deletions cut 4 bases from V and 2 bases from J, with 14 bases between. Germline CDR1 and CDR2: SGHDT and YYEEEE. The CDR3 here is CASSLDGIYTDTQYF. The CDR3 bases are TGTGCCAGCAGCCTAGACGGGATATACACAGATACGCAGTATTTT.

This clonotype came up a few times. V and J are TRBV7-6 and TRBJ2-1; the match to TRBD2 covers 9 bases. Trimming cost V 1 base and J 8 bases; bases outside gene matches: 3. Germline V gives CDR1 SGHVS, CDR2 FNYEAQ. The CDR3 contains 14 residues. The CDR3 coding sequence is TGTGCCAGCAGCTTAGTGGGACTAGCTGATGAGCAGTTCTTC. It codes for CASSLVGLADEQFF.

CDR3 protein: CASSWGGLDSPLHF. The CDR3 coding sequence is TGCGCCAGCAGCTGGGGGGGATTGGATTCACCCCTCCACTTT. The rearrangement links TRBV5-1 to TRBJ1-6, with D maybe TRBD1 (5 bases). Trimming cost V 3 bases and J 8 bases, with 12 bases left between them. The CDR3 runs to 14 residues. Looked up from germline, CDR1 is SGHRS and CDR2 is YFSETQ.

In its sample, this clonotype was seen many times. This chain links TRBV20-1 with TRBJ2-1; the D is unclear. This CDR3 spans 14 amino acids. CDR1 and CDR2 from the germline V gene are DFQATT and SNEGSKA (reference sequence). V lost 6 bases and J 0 bases, leaving 12 bases between the germline ends. The CDR3 region is CSAITQSSYNEQFF. For the CDR3, the DNA is TGCAGTGCCATTACTCAAAGCTCCTACAATGAGCAGTTCTTC.

The gene calls are TRBV20-1 and TRBJ2-2; 8 bases align to TRBD1. CDR1 and CDR2 (germline): DFQATT, SNEGSKA (reference sequence). CDR3 length: 17 amino acids. The V segment lost 2 bases and the J segment 4 bases; nucleotides outside the gene matches: 12. DNA of the CDR3: TGCAGTGCTAGACCTTCGGACAGGGATCGGGTCACCGGGGAGCTGTTTTTT. Protein: CSARPSDRDRVTGELFF.

This clonotype was seen a few times. This rearrangement joins TRBV6-2 or TRBV6-3 to TRBJ2-7, with a weak D call TRBD2 (5 bases). The CDR3 is 13 amino acids. V was pared by 4 bases and J by 0 bases, with 7 bases between. CDR1 MNHEY and CDR2 SVGEGT come from the germline V gene. The CDR3 sequence is CASSSGFSYEQYF. In DNA form, the CDR3 reads TGTGCCAGCAGTTCGGGGTTCTCCTACGAGCAGTACTTC.

This clonotype was recorded once. At one end, the junction sequence differs from germline, possibly due to a read error. The chain couples TRBV20-1 to TRBJ2-3, with D perhaps TRBD1 or TRBD2 (6 bases each). CDR1 is DFQATT and CDR2 is SNEGSKA in the germline V gene (reference sequence). The CDR3 contains 17 residues. In DNA, the CDR3 is TGCTGTGCGAGTGGGCCGGGGGCTCTAACTAGCACAGATACGCAGTATTTT. It encodes CCASGPGALTSTDTQYF.

The chain joins TRBV15 to TRBJ1-1; tentatively, D is TRBD1 (6 bases). Trimming shortened V by 0 bases and J by 1 base, and 15 bases separated the two germline ends. This CDR3 spans 17 amino acids. In germline, CDR1 is LNHNV, CDR2 YYDKDF (reference sequence). This CDR3 is CATSRDEGGFGNTEAFF. As DNA, the CDR3 is TGTGCCACCAGCAGAGATGAGGGGGGGTTCGGGAACACTGAAGCTTTCTTT. The full variable domain, in which reference TRBV15 and TRBJ1-1 provide the parts outside the CDR3, is DAMVIQNPRYQVTQFGKPVTLSCSQTLNHNVMYWYQQKSSQAPKLLFHYYDKDFNNEADTPDNFQSRRPNTSFCFLDIRSPGLGDTAMYLCATSRDEGGFGNTEAFFGQGTRLTVV.

Ten or more counts support this clonotype. The chain combines TRBV20-1 with TRBJ2-1; no firm D call. CDR1 DFQATT and CDR2 SNEGSKA come from the germline V gene (reference sequence). The V and J ends lost 5 bases and 3 bases respectively, with 8 bases between them. The CDR3 totals 12 residues. The CDR3 is CSADIGYNEQFF. CDR3 bases: TGCAGTGCTGACATAGGCTACAATGAGCAGTTCTTC.

This clonotype was detected ten times or more. Written as DNA, the CDR3 is TGTGCCAGCAGCTTTCTAGCGGGGGAGCGCTACGAGCAGTACTTC. Residues: CASSFLAGERYEQYF. J is TRBJ2-7 and V is TRBV7-2; the match to TRBD2 covers 10 bases. This CDR3 is 15 amino acids long. V was clipped by 3 bases and J by 3 bases; unmatched bases: 5. The germline V gene encodes CDR1 SGHTA and CDR2 FQGNSA.

The V call is TRBV6-2 or TRBV6-3, the J call TRBJ2-1; D unclear. The CDR3 has 16 residues. CDR1 is MNHEY and CDR2 is SVGEGT in the germline V gene. Deletions cut 6 bases from V and 0 bases from J, with 15 bases between. CDR3 sequence (DNA): TGTGCCAGCAGGGCCGGGCGACTCAGCTCCTACAATGAGCAGTTCTTC. This gives the protein CASRAGRLSSYNEQFF.

There are many counts of this clonotype. The chain recombines TRBV20-1 with TRBJ1-1; 12 bases fit TRBD1. Germline V gene data show CDR1 as DFQATT and CDR2 as SNEGSKA (reference sequence). The CDR3 loop spans 12 amino acids. Trimming at V came to 6 bases and at J to 6 bases, leaving 2 bases not matched to a gene. The CDR3 bases are TGCAGTGCAGGGACAGGGGGCCCTGAAGCTTTCTTT. It codes for CSAGTGGPEAFF.

This clonotype was observed once. This chain joins TRBV21-1 and TRBJ2-2. TRBV21-1 is designated a pseudogene. There are 16 residues in the CDR3. CDR3 coding DNA: TGTGCCAGCAGCAAAGAAGCACACCCAGGATCCGGGGAGCTGTTTTTT. This gives the protein CASSKEAHPGSGELFF.

As concerns this clonotype: This may be a read error, as it is one base from a much larger clone. The gene calls are TRBV7-2 and TRBJ2-1; 8 bases agree with TRBD1. Per the germline V gene, CDR1 is SGHTA and CDR2 is FQGNSA. The junction had 5 bases not matched to a gene; V was cut back by 2 bases and J by 5 bases. The CDR3 is 15 residues long. This CDR3 is CASSLLTGENNEQFF. CDR3 DNA: TGTGCCAGCAGCTTATTGACAGGGGAAAACAATGAGCAGTTCTTC.

There are many counts of this clonotype. The chain joins TRBV27 to TRBJ2-1; 7 bases fit TRBD1. Trimming took 8 bases from V and 2 from J; bases not matched to a gene: 9. Germline lookup yields CDR1 MNHEY and CDR2 SMNVEV (reference sequence). The CDR3 has 15 residues. CDR3 DNA sequence: TGTGCCAGCGCTTCCGGGACAGAACCCTACAATGAGCAGTTCTTC. It yields the protein CASASGTEPYNEQFF.

This chain uses TRBV20-1 with TRBJ1-2, with D unresolved. Germline CDR1 and CDR2: DFQATT and SNEGSKA (reference sequence). Trimming stripped 5 bases from V and 4 bases from J, with 17 bases between. The CDR3 has 14 amino acids. The chain's CDR3 is CSAPLPGRVYGYTF. The CDR3 region has the DNA TGCAGTGCTCCCCTCCCGGGGAGGGTCTATGGCTACACCTTC.

The chain has TRBV12-3 or TRBV12-4 and TRBJ2-7; D not resolved. Between the trimmed V and J ends, which lost 3 bases and 2 bases, there was a span of 8 bases. The length of the CDR3 is 13 residues. The CDR3 coding sequence is TGTGCCAGCAGTTTCCAACAGCCCTACGAGCAGTACTTC. It is translated as CASSFQQPYEQYF.

The chain couples TRBV5-1 to TRBJ2-7; TRBD2 matches 7 bases. CDR3 length equals 15 residues. In germline, CDR1 is SGHRS, CDR2 YFSETQ. V lost 4 bases, J lost 0 bases, and 7 bases stayed unmatched. CDR3 nucleotides: TGCGCCAGCAGCCCCTCAGCGGGGTCCTCCTACGAGCAGTACTTC. This sequence encodes CASSPSAGSSYEQYF.

This clonotype has a handful of counts. The rearrangement uses TRBV24-1 and TRBJ1-1, with 10 nucleotides matching TRBD1. V lost 10 bases to trimming and J lost 5 bases; unmatched junction nucleotides: 6. This CDR3 has 13 amino acids. CDR1 is KGHDR and CDR2 is SFDVKD in the germline V gene. The CDR3 here is CATTGTGDTEAFF. The CDR3 bases are TGTGCCACTACCGGGACAGGGGATACTGAAGCTTTCTTT.